This TCR beta chain was recorded in a study of control samples from healthy donors and cancer patients. From germline, CDR1 is LGHNA and CDR2 YSLEER. V was trimmed by 2 bases and J by 4 bases, leaving 21 bases between them. The CDR3 extends over 17 amino acids. Sequencing used immunoSEQ multiplex PCR; TCRdb keeps in-frame clones, though not all of them. The table has tens of thousands of clones, about 85% seen once. This clone was counted only a few times. The TCR was taken from a man aged 60-69 years with head and neck cancer. The specimen sequenced was PBMCs. V gene TRBV4-3 combines with J gene TRBJ2-7; tentatively, D is TRBD1 or TRBD2 (5 bases each). DNA for the CDR3: TGCGCCAGCAGCCAATTCAACTGGGGGACCATAACTTACGAGCAGTACTTC. Its protein is CASSQFNWGTITYEQYF.